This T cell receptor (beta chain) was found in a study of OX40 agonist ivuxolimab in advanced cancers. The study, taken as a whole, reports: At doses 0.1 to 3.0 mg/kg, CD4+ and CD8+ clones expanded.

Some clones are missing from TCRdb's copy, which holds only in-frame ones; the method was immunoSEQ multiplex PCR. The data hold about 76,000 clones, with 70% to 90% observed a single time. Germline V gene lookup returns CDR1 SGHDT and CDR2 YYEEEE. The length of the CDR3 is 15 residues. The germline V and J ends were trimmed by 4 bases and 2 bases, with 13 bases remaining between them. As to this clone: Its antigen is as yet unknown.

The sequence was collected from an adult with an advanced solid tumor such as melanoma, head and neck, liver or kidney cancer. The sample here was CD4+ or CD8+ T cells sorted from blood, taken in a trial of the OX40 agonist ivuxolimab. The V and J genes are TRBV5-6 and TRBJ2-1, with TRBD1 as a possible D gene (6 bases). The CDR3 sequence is CASSVGHPTYNEQFF. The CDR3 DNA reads TGTGCCAGCAGCGTGGGACACCCGACCTACAATGAGCAGTTCTTC.